Presented here are 16 T cell receptor beta chains from one specimen sequenced in a study of T-cell reconstitution after alpha-beta-depleted transplantation in children. Unique molecular identifiers tagged the TCRbeta library. TCRdb reanalysed the PCR reads using MiXCR and keeps one entry per CDR3 protein. Found here are approximately 980,000 distinct CDR3 sequences, roughly 29% of them singletons; the top ten hold more than 25%. The material sequenced was PBMCs, mostly from graft donor cells, taken 360 days after TCRalphabeta/CD19-depleted stem cell transplant. All receptors come from a boy under two years old who had a stem cell transplant for SCID, so the T cells may come from the graft donor.

V usage is TRBV5-1 and J usage is TRBJ2-1, with D maybe TRBD2 (6 bases). CDR1 is SGHRS and CDR2 is YFSETQ in the germline V gene. The CDR3 is 14 residues long. V shed 5 bases and J shed 1 base, with 10 bases lying between them. In nucleotides, the CDR3 is TGCGCCAGCAGGTCGGGGGAGTCCTACAATGAGCAGTTCTTC. This encodes CASRSGESYNEQFF.

A single count supports this clonotype. This sequence joins TRBV30 and TRBJ1-1; no clear D. V lost 5 bases to trimming and J lost 10 bases, with 11 bases between them. In germline, CDR1 is GTSNPN, CDR2 SVGIG (reference sequence). This CDR3 spans 10 amino acids. The CDR3 nucleotides read TGTGCCTGGGGGCCCCTTGGAGCTTTCTTT. It yields the protein CAWGPLGAFF.

The chain combines TRBV24-1 with TRBJ2-1; D is uncertain. V was clipped by 4 bases and J by 2 bases, with 11 bases between them. The CDR3 covers 15 residues. Germline V gene lookup returns CDR1 KGHDR and CDR2 SFDVKD. In DNA form, the CDR3 reads TGTGCCACCAGTGAGCAGCATCGACCCTACAATGAGCAGTTCTTC. Translated: CATSEQHRPYNEQFF.

This clonotype was recorded a few times. J is TRBJ2-7 and V is TRBV4-1; maybe TRBD1 (5 bases). The V end was cut by 4 bases, the J end by 6 bases, with 13 bases between. Germline V gene data show CDR1 as MGHRA and CDR2 as YSYEKL. The CDR3 extends over 13 amino acids. The CDR3 DNA reads TGCGCCAGCAGCCCCCCTGGGGCTTCCGAGCAGTACTTC. Translated: CASSPPGASEQYF.

This clonotype was seen a few times. The chain couples TRBV12-3 or TRBV12-4 to TRBJ1-6; D is uncertain. V dropped 4 bases and J dropped 6 bases, with 10 bases sitting between them. The CDR3 length is 14 residues. CDR3 residues: CASSSAGINSPLHF. DNA for the CDR3: TGTGCCAGCAGTTCGGCAGGTATTAATTCACCCCTCCACTTT.

V is TRBV28 and J is TRBJ2-3; 7 nucleotides align to TRBD1. J lost 5 bases, V lost 3 bases, and 2 bases had no gene match. This CDR3 region has 13 residues. CDR1 and CDR2 (germline): MDHEN, SYDVKM. This CDR3 is CASSLRGLDTQYF. CDR3 coding DNA: TGTGCCAGCAGTTTGAGGGGGCTAGATACGCAGTATTTT.

This clonotype was found many times. This chain joins TRBV5-1 and TRBJ2-3; TRBD2 matches 9 bases. CDR3 size: 16 residues. The V gene end was trimmed by 4 bases and the J gene end by 2 bases; junction bases not matched to a gene: 8. In germline, CDR1 is SGHRS, CDR2 YFSETQ. This CDR3 is CASSHRSGGITDTQYF. Here the CDR3 DNA reads TGCGCCAGCAGCCATCGAAGCGGGGGGATCACAGATACGCAGTATTTT.

This clonotype was detected a few times. The gene calls are TRBV10-1 and TRBJ2-3; 9 bases are a match to TRBD1. The CDR3 has 16 residues. J lost 9 bases, V lost 0 bases, and 10 bases had no gene match. Per germline, CDR1 WNHNN and CDR2 SYGVQD (reference sequence). The DNA for the CDR3 is TGCGCCAGCAGTGAGTCGGTTGGACAGGGGAAGGCGACGCAGTATTTT. Translating gives CASSESVGQGKATQYF.

CDR3 nucleotides: TGTGCCAGCAGCCTGGGACTAGCGTTTCAAAACATTCAGTACTTC. Encoded protein: CASSLGLAFQNIQYF. V and J are TRBV12-3 or TRBV12-4 and TRBJ2-4; 10 bases map to TRBD2. V lost 6 bases, J lost 5 bases, and 7 bases stayed unmatched. The CDR3 sequence is 15 residues long.

This clonotype was seen more than once but under ten times. This chain links TRBV12-3 or TRBV12-4 with TRBJ2-1; tentative D call: TRBD2 (6 bases). V shed 6 bases and J shed 5 bases, with 14 bases lying between them. The CDR3 consists of 14 residues. CDR3 nucleotides: TGTGCCAGCAGCCCTCGGGAGCGTAACAATGAGCAGTTCTTC. Protein product: CASSPRERNNEQFF.

This chain links TRBV20-1 with TRBJ2-1; 10 bases map to TRBD1. Per germline, CDR1 DFQATT and CDR2 SNEGSKA (reference sequence). This CDR3 spans 12 amino acids. Unmatched junction bases numbered 5, after V lost 0 bases and J lost 15 bases. The CDR3 nucleotides read TGCAGTGCTAGAGAGCCGGGACAGGGGTGGTTCTTC. It yields the protein CSAREPGQGWFF.

This clonotype has at least ten counts. The chain links TRBV4-2 to TRBJ2-7; 9 bases line up with TRBD2. The CDR3 is made up of 15 amino acids. V was clipped by 4 bases and J by 3 bases; unmatched bases: 7. CDR1 LGHNA and CDR2 YNFKEQ come from the germline V gene. The CDR3 loop is CASSPREGPYYEQYF. DNA of the CDR3: TGTGCCAGCAGCCCGCGGGAGGGGCCCTACTACGAGCAGTACTTC.

This clonotype was found a few times. The chain couples TRBV5-5 to TRBJ2-2; TRBD2 agrees at 7 bases. The germline V gene has CDR1 SGHKS and CDR2 YYEKEE (reference sequence). J lost 1 base, V lost 6 bases, and 12 bases had no gene match. The CDR3 is made up of 17 amino acids. CDR3: CASTLLANGENTGELFF. CDR3 bases: TGTGCCAGCACCCTACTAGCGAATGGGGAGAACACCGGGGAGCTGTTTTTT.

This chain uses TRBV2 with TRBJ1-1, with unresolved D. V lost 6 bases and J 3 bases, leaving 20 bases between the germline ends. Per the germline V gene, CDR1 is SNHLY and CDR2 is FYNNEI. CDR3 length: 16 residues. The DNA for the CDR3 is TGTGCCAGCAGCGCGTTCGTGGGGTTGAGAGACACTGAAGCTTTCTTT. It specifies CASSAFVGLRDTEAFF.

The chain uses TRBV13 and TRBJ1-2, with a tentative D call TRBD1 (5 bases). There are 15 residues in the CDR3. V was cut by 0 bases and J by 4 bases, with 12 bases left in between. Germline assignment: CDR1 PRHDT and CDR2 FYEKMQ (reference sequence). CDR3 in amino acids: CASSLGPGIPYGYTF. As DNA, the CDR3 is TGTGCCAGCAGCTTAGGCCCAGGGATACCCTATGGCTACACCTTC.

In its sample, this clonotype was seen a few times. CDR3 bases: TGCAGCGTTGAACGGGACATTTCCTTTTCCGGCGAAGCTTTCTTT. It yields the protein CSVERDISFSGEAFF. The V gene is TRBV29-1, the J gene TRBJ1-1, with TRBD1 as a possible D gene (6 bases). CDR3 length: 15 amino acids. Germline V gene sequence: CDR1 SQVTM, CDR2 ANQGSEA. V was pared by 2 bases and J by 8 bases, with 21 bases between. Together with reference TRBV29-1 and TRBJ1-1, the CDR3 gives the full variable domain: SAVISQKPSRDICQRGTSLTIQCQVDSQVTMMFWYRQQPGQSLTLIATANQGSEATYESGFVIDKFPISRPNLTFSTLTVSNMSPEDSSIYLCSVERDISFSGEAFFGQGTRLTVV.